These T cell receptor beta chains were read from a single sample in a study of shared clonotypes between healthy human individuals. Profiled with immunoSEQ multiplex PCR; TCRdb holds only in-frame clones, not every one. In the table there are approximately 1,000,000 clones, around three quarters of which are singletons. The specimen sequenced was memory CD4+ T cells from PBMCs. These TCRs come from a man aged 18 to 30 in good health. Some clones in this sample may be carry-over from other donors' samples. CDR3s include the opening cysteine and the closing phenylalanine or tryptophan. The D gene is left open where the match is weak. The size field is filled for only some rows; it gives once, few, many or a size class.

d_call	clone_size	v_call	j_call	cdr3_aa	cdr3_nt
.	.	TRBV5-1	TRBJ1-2	CASSPETANYGYTF	TGCGCCAGCAGCCCCGAAACAGCCAACTATGGCTACACCTTC
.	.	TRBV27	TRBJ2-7	CASSLKPSGYEQYF	TGTGCCAGCAGTTTAAAGCCCAGCGGTTACGAGCAGTACTTC
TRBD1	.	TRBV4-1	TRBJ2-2	CASSQHGHAGGGELFF	TGCGCCAGCAGCCAACATGGGCACGCAGGGGGCGGGGAGCTGTTTTTT
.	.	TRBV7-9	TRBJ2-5	CASSLTVQETQYF	TGTGCCAGCAGCTTGACAGTACAAGAGACCCAGTACTTC
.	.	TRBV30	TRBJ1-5	CAWSASRTQPQHF	TGTGCCTGGAGCGCTTCTAGGACTCAGCCCCAGCATTTT
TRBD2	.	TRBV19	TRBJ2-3	CASSIPTRLAGGTTQYF	TGTGCCAGTAGTATTCCAACGCGACTAGCGGGAGGAACTACGCAGTATTTT
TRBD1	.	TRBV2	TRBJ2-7	CASSPGTAYEQYF	TGTGCCAGCAGCCCCGGGACAGCCTACGAGCAGTACTTC
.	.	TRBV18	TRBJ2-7	CASSPAAQTYEQYF	TGTGCCAGCTCACCAGCAGCTCAGACCTACGAGCAGTACTTC
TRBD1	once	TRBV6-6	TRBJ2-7	CASSPPGQGSQYF	TGTGCCAGCAGTCCACCGGGACAGGGATCGCAGTACTTC
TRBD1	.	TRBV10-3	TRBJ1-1	CATLDTGTGEGYTEAFF	TGTGCCACCCTAGACACCGGGACAGGGGAAGGATACACTGAAGCTTTCTTT
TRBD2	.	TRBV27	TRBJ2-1	CASSTRLAAPYNEQFF	TGTGCCAGCAGCACGCGACTAGCGGCCCCCTACAATGAGCAGTTCTTC
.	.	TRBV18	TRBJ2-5	CASSPGVETQYF	TGTGCCAGCTCACCCGGTGTGGAGACCCAGTACTTC
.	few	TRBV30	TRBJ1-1	CAWRGGFTEAFF	TGTGCCTGGAGAGGGGGTTTCACTGAAGCTTTCTTT
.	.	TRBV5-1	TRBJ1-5	CASSLGSDNQPQHF	TGCGCCAGCAGCTTGGGCTCAGACAATCAGCCCCAGCATTTT
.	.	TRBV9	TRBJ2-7	CASSSTNSYEQYF	TGTGCCAGCAGCTCTACCAACTCCTACGAGCAGTACTTC
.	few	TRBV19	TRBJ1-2	CASSPRTGAQGYTF	TGTGCCAGTAGTCCCCGGACGGGGGCGCAGGGCTACACCTTC
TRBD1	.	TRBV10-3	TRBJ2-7	CAISEQTGGVGEQYF	TGTGCCATCAGTGAGCAAACAGGGGGCGTCGGCGAGCAGTACTTC
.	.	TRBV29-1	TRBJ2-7	CSVADGGSYEQYF	TGCAGCGTTGCTGACGGGGGATCCTACGAGCAGTACTTC
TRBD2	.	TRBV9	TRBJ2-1	CASSNLAGGEQFF	TGTGCCAGCAGCAACCTAGCGGGAGGGGAGCAGTTCTTC
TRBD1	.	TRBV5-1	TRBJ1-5	CASSLEGAPNQPQHF	TGCGCCAGCAGCCTGGAGGGGGCCCCCAATCAGCCCCAGCATTTT
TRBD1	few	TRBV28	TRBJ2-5	CASNRPGQNSETQYF	TGTGCCAGCAACCGACCGGGACAGAATTCCGAGACCCAGTACTTC
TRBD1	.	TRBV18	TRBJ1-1	CASSPTGQANTEAFF	TGTGCCAGCTCACCGACGGGACAGGCGAACACTGAAGCTTTCTTT
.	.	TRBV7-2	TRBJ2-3	CASSLNRRDTQYF	TGTGCCAGCAGCTTAAATCGGAGAGATACGCAGTATTTT
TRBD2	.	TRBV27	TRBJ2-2	CASSRSRTSVTGELFF	TGTGCCAGCAGTCGCAGCCGGACTAGTGTTACCGGGGAGCTGTTTTTT
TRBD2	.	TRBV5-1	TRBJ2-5	CASSLGLAGGEETQYF	TGCGCCAGCAGCTTGGGACTAGCGGGAGGGGAAGAGACCCAGTACTTC
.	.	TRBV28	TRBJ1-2	CASNTQPGAIYGYTF	TGTGCCAGCAACACCCAACCTGGGGCTATCTATGGCTACACCTTC
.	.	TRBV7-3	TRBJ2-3	CASSLSPGTDTQYF	TGTGCCAGCAGCCTCTCGCCGGGCACAGATACGCAGTATTTT
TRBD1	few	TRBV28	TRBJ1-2	CASRLTGGAGGYTF	TGTGCCAGCAGGCTTACAGGGGGCGCGGGTGGCTACACCTTC
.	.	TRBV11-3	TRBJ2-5	CASSFSRGETQYF	TGTGCCAGCAGCTTTTCACGGGGGGAGACCCAGTACTTC
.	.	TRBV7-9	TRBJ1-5	CASSDIRNQPQHF	TGTGCCAGCAGCGACATTCGCAATCAGCCCCAGCATTTT
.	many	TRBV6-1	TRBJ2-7	CASRRASDEQYF	TGTGCCAGCAGGAGGGCGAGCGACGAGCAGTACTTC
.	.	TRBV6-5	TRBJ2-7	CASRHGPGREQYF	TGTGCCAGCAGACACGGACCGGGGCGCGAGCAGTACTTC
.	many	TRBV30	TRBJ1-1	CAWRDMTEAFF	TGTGCCTGGAGGGACATGACTGAAGCTTTCTTT
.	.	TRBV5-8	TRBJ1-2	CASSLRIGYTF	TGTGCCAGCAGCTTAAGGATTGGCTACACCTTC
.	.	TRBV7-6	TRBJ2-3	CASSLGPTSRTDTQYF	TGTGCCAGCAGCTTAGGGCCGACTAGTCGCACAGATACGCAGTATTTT
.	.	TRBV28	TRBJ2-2	CASSPRLGTGELFF	TGTGCCAGCAGTCCACGATTGGGCACCGGGGAGCTGTTTTTT
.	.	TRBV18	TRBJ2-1	CASSPSGGAAAYNEQFF	TGTGCCAGCTCACCCTCCGGGGGAGCGGCAGCCTACAATGAGCAGTTCTTC
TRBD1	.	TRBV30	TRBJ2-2	CAQHRQGRTGELFF	TGTGCCCAACATCGACAGGGTAGGACCGGGGAGCTGTTTTTT
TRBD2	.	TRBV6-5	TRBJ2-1	CASSPGLALGEQFF	TGTGCCAGCAGCCCGGGACTAGCTTTAGGTGAGCAGTTCTTC
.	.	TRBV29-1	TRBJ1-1	CSVERDMNTEAFF	TGCAGCGTCGAGAGGGACATGAACACTGAAGCTTTCTTT
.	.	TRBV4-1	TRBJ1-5	CASSQEHSNQPQHF	TGCGCCAGCAGCCAAGAGCACAGTAATCAGCCCCAGCATTTT
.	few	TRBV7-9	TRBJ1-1	CASSLDQFEAFF	TGTGCCAGCAGCTTAGACCAGTTTGAAGCTTTCTTT
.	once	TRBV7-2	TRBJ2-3	CASSFRYGTDTQYF	TGTGCCAGCAGCTTTAGGTACGGCACAGATACGCAGTATTTT